This T cell receptor (beta chain) was identified in a study of blood T cell repertoires in COVID-19. Study-level information: Sites in the United States, Italy and Spain provided acute and convalescent COVID-19 samples.

Trimming removed 4 bases at V and 4 bases at J, with 7 bases between. Germline loops: CDR1 LGHDT, CDR2 YNNKEL (reference sequence). The CDR3 length is 12 residues. Study processing details: Amplification of reference gene primers provided the estimated nucleated cell counts. Libraries were prepared by immunoSEQ multiplex PCR; TCRdb keeps only in-frame clonotypes and omits some of them. The DNA gave D and trimming, while V, J and clone size come from that table. The sample holds around 100,000 clones, 85% seen once. This TCR came from a man aged 45 to 65 with active or convalescent COVID-19. The chain carries TRBV3-1 (or the pseudogene TRBV3-2) and TRBJ2-5; no definite D call. The sample comprised peripheral blood. The CDR3 spells CASSPYGETQYF. CDR3 DNA sequence: TGTGCCAGCAGCCCCTATGGAGAGACCCAGTACTTC.